This TCR beta chain was obtained from a study of response to subunit inactivated influenza vaccine. Using its own MiXCR run on the RT-PCR reads, TCRdb lists one record per CDR3 protein. The table has 500,000 or so distinct CDR3 sequences, approximately 15% seen once. This clonotype was detected a few times. V lost 5 bases, J lost 3 bases, and 12 bases lay in between. The CDR3 extends over 14 amino acids. From germline, CDR1 is SGHDT and CDR2 YYEEEE. The receptor was derived from a man in his fifties or sixties who received an inactivated influenza vaccine. The V gene is TRBV5-6, the J gene TRBJ1-5; the D gene is possibly TRBD1 (5 bases). This sample comprised CD4+ T cells sorted from PBMCs, obtained less than 30 months after vaccination. The CDR3 is CASSSARVNQPQHF. In DNA form, the CDR3 reads TGTGCCAGCAGTTCGGCCAGGGTCAATCAGCCCCAGCATTTT.